These 24 T cell receptor beta chains were all obtained from the same sample, sequenced in a study of shared clonotypes between healthy human individuals. TCRdb keeps only in-frame clones here, not all; method: immunoSEQ multiplex PCR. Among 2,500,000 or so clones listed, about nine tenths were seen once. Sequences were obtained from naive CD4+ T cells from PBMCs. As to subset: CD45RA+ positively selected. Receptor source: a man between 18 and 35 years old in good health. Some clones in this sample may be carry-over from other donors' samples.

The rearrangement links TRBV13 to TRBJ2-2; TRBD1 agrees at 11 bases. The CDR3 runs 15 residues. Germline assignment: CDR1 PRHDT and CDR2 FYEKMQ (reference sequence). J lost 6 bases, V lost 5 bases, and 5 bases had no gene match. CDR3 region: CASSPGTGGAGELFF. Here the CDR3 DNA reads TGTGCCAGCAGCCCCGGGACAGGGGGTGCCGGGGAGCTGTTTTTT.

The V gene is TRBV6-5, the J gene TRBJ2-2; 7 positions match TRBD1. The CDR3 contains 13 residues. The germline CDR1 and CDR2 sequences are MNHEY and SVGAGI. V was pared by 9 bases and J by 4 bases, with 5 bases of the junction left unmatched. CDR3 nucleotides: TGTGCCAGTGGGGGACAGAGCACCGGGGAGCTGTTTTTT. Amino acid sequence: CASGGQSTGELFF.

As to this clone: Within the sample, other DNA sequences also encode this same CDR3. This chain connects TRBV5-1 to TRBJ2-3; TRBD2 aligns across 7 bases. Germline lookup yields CDR1 SGHRS and CDR2 YFSETQ. V was pared by 5 bases and J by 4 bases, with 10 bases of the junction left unmatched. The CDR3 sequence is 15 residues long. CDR3 in amino acids: CASSLVGSGADTQYF. The CDR3 coding sequence is TGCGCCAGCAGTCTGGTGGGGAGCGGGGCAGATACGCAGTATTTT. Together with reference TRBV5-1 and TRBJ2-3, the CDR3 gives the full variable domain: KAGVTQTPRYLIKTRGQQVTLSCSPISGHRSVSWYQQTPGQGLQFLFEYFSETQRNKGNFPGRFSGRQFSNSRSEMNVSTLELGDSALYLCASSLVGSGADTQYFGPGTRLTVL.

V usage is TRBV10-3 and J usage is TRBJ2-5; D uncertain. Germline V gives CDR1 ENHRY, CDR2 SYGVKD. This CDR3 comprises 13 residues. Deletions cut 2 bases from V and 0 bases from J, with 4 bases between. CDR3 DNA: TGTGCCATCAGTGAGGAGTACCAAGAGACCCAGTACTTC. Amino acids: CAISEEYQETQYF.

This clone came up a few times. V gene TRBV4-1 combines with J gene TRBJ1-1, with a weak D call TRBD1 (5 bases). Looked up from germline, CDR1 is MGHRA and CDR2 is YSYEKL. The CDR3 length is 15 residues. The ends were cut back, 4 bases at V and 1 base at J, with 13 bases in the middle. The CDR3 region is CASSRGQGTNTEAFF. In DNA, the CDR3 is TGCGCCAGCAGCCGAGGGCAGGGTACGAACACTGAAGCTTTCTTT.

This clone was detected once. A much larger clone lies one base from this, so it may be a read error. The sample contains more than one DNA sequence encoding this CDR3. V is TRBV7-2 and J is TRBJ2-5; D unclear. The germline V and J ends were trimmed by 0 bases and 2 bases, with 4 bases remaining between them. The CDR3 is made up of 13 amino acids. Germline values: CDR1 SGHTA, CDR2 FQGNSA. The CDR3 DNA reads TGTGCCAGCAGCTTAGCCAGACAAGAGACCCAGTACTTC. This encodes CASSLARQETQYF.

This clone was counted a single time. The chain links TRBV7-3 to TRBJ2-3; TRBD2 aligns across 11 bases. Germline V CDR1 and CDR2: SGHTA, FQGTGA. The length of the CDR3 is 19 residues. The V and J ends lost 5 bases and 3 bases, in that order; junction bases with no gene match: 16. CDR3 in amino acids: CASSAPARTSGSSTDTQYF. CDR3 DNA: TGTGCCAGCAGCGCCCCGGCCCGGACTAGCGGGTCTAGTACAGATACGCAGTATTTT.

The V call is TRBV7-3, the J call TRBJ2-2; the D gene is possibly TRBD2 (6 bases). Germline assignment: CDR1 SGHTA and CDR2 FQGTGA. CDR3 length: 17 residues. V lost 1 base, J lost 4 bases, and 16 bases lay in between. The CDR3 is CASSLIGRGGGTGELFF. CDR3 coding DNA: TGTGCCAGCAGCTTAATTGGGCGGGGAGGCGGCACCGGGGAGCTGTTTTTT.

The V and J genes are TRBV30 and TRBJ2-7, with D perhaps given as TRBD1 or TRBD2 (5 bases each). CDR1 is GTSNPN, CDR2 SVGIG, per germline (reference sequence). CDR3 size: 16 residues. Trimming removed 0 bases from V and 2 bases from J, with 17 bases in between. The CDR3 loop reads CAWSVSQSGTTYEQYF. As DNA, the CDR3 is TGTGCCTGGAGTGTCTCACAATCCGGGACGACCTACGAGCAGTACTTC.

This chain joins TRBV5-1 and TRBJ2-7; D is unresolved. The CDR3 runs 14 residues. The V gene's germline CDR1 is SGHRS and CDR2 YFSETQ. Trimming shortened V by 0 bases and J by 7 bases, and 14 bases separated the two germline ends. CDR3 coding DNA: TGCGCCAGCAGCTTGGCGCGCATCTCCTGGGAGCAGTACTTC. This encodes CASSLARISWEQYF.

Regarding this clone: The same CDR3 also results from other DNA sequences found in this sample. The chain links TRBV6-5 to TRBJ2-3, with 8 bases aligning to TRBD2. With 0 bases clipped from V and 5 bases from J, the junction kept 7 bases outside the gene matches. The CDR3 loop spans 16 amino acids. Germline V CDR1 and CDR2: MNHEY, SVGAGI. The CDR3 here is CASSYSIPLAGDTQYF. CDR3 sequence (DNA): TGTGCCAGCAGTTACTCGATTCCCCTAGCGGGAGATACGCAGTATTTT.

The rearrangement uses TRBV28 and TRBJ1-6; D is undetermined. The CDR3 loop spans 16 amino acids. Trimming left V 2 bases short and J 8 bases short, with 16 bases between. CDR1 and CDR2 from the germline V gene are MDHEN and SYDVKM. In DNA, the CDR3 is TGTGCCAGCAGTTTAAATGTTCGTGGGGAAGATTCACCCCTCCACTTT. Amino acids: CASSLNVRGEDSPLHF.

This sequence joins TRBV6-6 and TRBJ2-2; D unresolved. Germline V gene sequence: CDR1 MNHNY, CDR2 SVGAGI (reference sequence). This CDR3 is built from 13 residues. Between the trimmed V and J ends, which lost 6 bases and 2 bases, there was a span of 7 bases. CDR3 nucleotides: TGTGCCAGCAGGCCTACTAACACCGGGGAGCTGTTTTTT. Translated, it gives CASRPTNTGELFF.

V is TRBV7-9 and J is TRBJ1-5; no firm D call. Germline V gene sequence: CDR1 SEHNR, CDR2 FQNEAQ (reference sequence). V shed 5 bases and J shed 2 bases, with 16 bases lying between them. The CDR3 runs 16 residues. CDR3 nucleotide sequence: TGTGCCAGCAGCCCGGAGCAGGCGAGGGGCAATCAGCCCCAGCATTTT. This translates into CASSPEQARGNQPQHF. The full variable domain, in which reference TRBV7-9 and TRBJ1-5 provide the parts outside the CDR3, is DTGVSQNPRHKITKRGQNVTFRCDPISEHNRLYWYRQTLGQGPEFLTYFQNEAQLEKSRLLSDRFSAERPKGSFSTLEIQRTEQGDSAMYLCASSPEQARGNQPQHFGDGTRLSIL.

V usage is TRBV7-3 and J usage is TRBJ2-5; D is perhaps TRBD1 (6 bases). The CDR3 length is 14 residues. Germline loops: CDR1 SGHTA, CDR2 FQGTGA. Between the trimmed V and J ends, which lost 1 base and 3 bases, there was a span of 9 bases. For the CDR3, the DNA is TGTGCCAGCAGCTTAAGAGGGGGAGAAGAGACCCAGTACTTC. It yields the protein CASSLRGGEETQYF.

The gene calls are TRBV5-8 and TRBJ2-5; a possible D gene is TRBD2 (5 bases). The CDR3 loop spans 15 amino acids. The V and J ends lost 0 bases and 4 bases respectively, with 13 bases between them. Germline V gives CDR1 SGHTS, CDR2 YDEGEE. In DNA, the CDR3 is TGTGCCAGCAGCTTGGGAGGCAGCGGCAGAGAGACCCAGTACTTC. It codes for CASSLGGSGRETQYF.

The chain links TRBV28 to TRBJ2-1; unclear D gene. V gave up 3 bases and J gave up 0 bases, with 9 bases separating them. Germline lookup yields CDR1 MDHEN and CDR2 SYDVKM. The length of the CDR3 is 15 residues. CDR3 in DNA: TGTGCCAGCAGTTTTGCACCGAGCTCCTACAATGAGCAGTTCTTC. Its protein product is CASSFAPSSYNEQFF. Together with reference TRBV28 and TRBJ2-1, the CDR3 gives the full variable domain: DVKVTQSSRYLVKRTGEKVFLECVQDMDHENMFWYRQDPGLGLRLIYFSYDVKMKEKGDIPEGYSVSREKKERFSLILESASTNQTSMYLCASSFAPSSYNEQFFGPGTRLTVL.

As for this clone: This CDR3 is also generated by other DNA sequences in the sample. The chain combines TRBV18 with TRBJ1-2; the match to TRBD1 covers 8 bases. CDR3 size: 14 residues. Per the germline V gene, CDR1 is KGHSH and CDR2 is LQKENI. Trimming cost V 3 bases and J 4 bases; bases outside gene matches: 4. The CDR3 sequence: CASSPDRAGYGYTF. The DNA of the CDR3 is TGTGCCAGCTCACCGGACAGGGCAGGCTATGGCTACACCTTC. The full variable domain, completed using reference TRBV18 and TRBJ1-2, is NAGVMQNPRHLVRRRGQEARLRCSPMKGHSHVYWYRQLPEEGLKFMVYLQKENIIDESGMPKERFSAEFPKEGPSILRIQQVVRGDSAAYFCASSPDRAGYGYTFGSGTRLTVV.

About this clone: This same CDR3 is encoded by further DNA sequences in the sample. The chain has TRBV5-1 and TRBJ2-1; a possible D gene is TRBD2 (6 bases). Trimming stripped 1 base from V and 4 bases from J, with 9 bases between. CDR3 length: 14 residues. The V gene's germline CDR1 is SGHRS and CDR2 YFSETQ. The CDR3 sequence: CASSLSAGYNEQFF. CDR3 sequence (DNA): TGCGCCAGCAGCTTGTCGGCGGGGTACAATGAGCAGTTCTTC.

The genes are TRBV18 and TRBJ2-7, with D perhaps TRBD1 (6 bases). V was pared by 4 bases and J by 7 bases, with 20 bases between. The CDR3 is 15 residues long. Germline V gene sequence: CDR1 KGHSH, CDR2 LQKENI. The CDR3 DNA reads as TGTGCCAGCTCACAATATTCTCAGGGGACACTGGAGCAGTACTTC. Amino acids: CASSQYSQGTLEQYF.

The chain carries TRBV5-1 and TRBJ2-2, with TRBD1 matching 8 bases. This CDR3 region has 16 residues. Per germline, CDR1 SGHRS and CDR2 YFSETQ. J lost 4 bases, V lost 0 bases, and 5 bases had no gene match. DNA of the CDR3: TGCGCCAGCAGCTTGGAGGCCAGGGGGCTCACCGGGGAGCTGTTTTTT. Protein sequence: CASSLEARGLTGELFF.

This clone has a single count. The gene calls are TRBV7-3 and TRBJ2-7, with a possible D match to TRBD2 (6 bases). V dropped 5 bases and J dropped 2 bases, with 13 bases sitting between them. This CDR3 comprises 14 residues. CDR1 and CDR2 (germline): SGHTA, FQGTGA. The CDR3 here is CASSPNGGPYEQYF. The DNA for the CDR3 is TGTGCCAGCAGCCCGAACGGGGGACCCTACGAGCAGTACTTC.

V and J are TRBV6-6 and TRBJ1-1, with D hard to call. This CDR3 comprises 14 residues. Germline V gene data show CDR1 as MNHNY and CDR2 as SVGAGI (reference sequence). Between the trimmed V and J ends, which lost 0 bases and 1 base, there was a span of 6 bases. The CDR3 here is CASSYSVGNTEAFF. The DNA of the CDR3 is TGTGCCAGCAGTTACTCGGTAGGGAACACTGAAGCTTTCTTT.

This clone was recorded once. The V call is TRBV4-3, the J call TRBJ2-1; the D is unclear. The germline V gene has CDR1 LGHNA and CDR2 YSLEER. This CDR3 is built from 15 residues. V was cut by 0 bases and J by 6 bases, with 12 bases left in between. CDR3 sequence reads: CASSQDMTPTNEQFF. The DNA for the CDR3 is TGCGCCAGCAGCCAAGATATGACTCCTACCAATGAGCAGTTCTTC.